This TCR beta chain was obtained from a study of response to subunit inactivated influenza vaccine. From the RT-PCR reads, TCRdb called clonotypes with MiXCR, one entry per CDR3 protein. The data contain more than 200,000 distinct CDR3 sequences, 12% of them seen just once; the ten biggest clones take up over 6.5%. The CDR3 is 15 residues long. Germline V gene lookup returns CDR1 MNHEY and CDR2 SVGEGT. The V end lost 6 bases, the J end lost 2 bases, and 17 bases lay between the germline ends. Specimen: non-naive T cells sorted from PBMCs, collected less than 15 days before vaccination. This sequence originates from a man in his forties or fifties who received an inactivated influenza vaccine. V and J are TRBV6-2 or TRBV6-3 and TRBJ2-7; D might be TRBD1 (6 bases). CDR3 in DNA: TGTGCCAGCAGCGAAACAGGGAAACCTCCCTACGAGCAGTACTTC. Translation: CASSETGKPPYEQYF.